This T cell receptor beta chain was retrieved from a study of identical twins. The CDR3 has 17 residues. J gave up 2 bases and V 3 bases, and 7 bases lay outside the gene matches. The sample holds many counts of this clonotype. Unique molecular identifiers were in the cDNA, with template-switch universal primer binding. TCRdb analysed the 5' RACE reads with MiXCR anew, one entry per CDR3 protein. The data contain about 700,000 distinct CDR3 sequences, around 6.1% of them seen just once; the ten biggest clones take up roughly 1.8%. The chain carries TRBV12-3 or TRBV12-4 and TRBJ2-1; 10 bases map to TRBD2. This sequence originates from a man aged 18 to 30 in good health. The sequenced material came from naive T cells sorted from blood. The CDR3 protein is CASSFASSGSPYNEQFF. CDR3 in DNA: TGTGCCAGCAGTTTTGCTTCTAGCGGGAGCCCCTACAATGAGCAGTTCTTC.